The 15 T cell receptor beta chains presented below share a single source sample, sequenced in a study of cytomegalovirus exposure and HLA in healthy donors. Primers included in the PCR were 60 Vbeta and 13 Jbeta primers. Sequenced by immunoSEQ multiplex PCR; TCRdb stores in-frame clones only, minus some. In the table there are about 160,000 clones, 84% of which are singletons. The specimen sequenced was PBMCs. The receptors come from a man aged 45-60 years in good health and CMV-seropositive.

A remark on this clone: Since the CDR3 does not end with the conserved phenylalanine or tryptophan, this likely comes from a read error. The rearrangement joins TRBV6-5 to TRBJ1-6; 10 bases agree with TRBD1. In germline, CDR1 is MNHEY, CDR2 SVGAGI. Trimming took 2 bases from V and 7 from J; bases not matched to a gene: 5. The CDR3 sequence is 16 residues long. The CDR3 sequence is CASSYGTGARNSPLHL. The CDR3 nucleotides read TGTGCCAGCAGTTACGGGACAGGGGCTCGAAATTCACCCCTCCACCTT.

This chain uses TRBV6-1 with TRBJ1-5, with D possibly matching TRBD1 (5 bases). In germline, CDR1 is MNHNS, CDR2 SASEGT. Trimming left V 8 bases short and J 1 base short, with 15 bases between. CDR3 size: 15 residues. Here the CDR3 reads CASGEGRASNQPQHF. The DNA for the CDR3 is TGTGCCAGCGGGGAGGGGAGGGCAAGCAATCAGCCCCAGCATTTT.

The chain couples TRBV2 to TRBJ1-3; 7 bases agree with TRBD1. CDR3 length: 14 amino acids. In germline, CDR1 is SNHLY, CDR2 FYNNEI. V trimming: 8 bases; J trimming: 4 bases; junction bases outside the gene matches: 8. The DNA for the CDR3 is TGTGCCAGCGAACCGGACAGGAGCGGAAACACCATATATTTT. This encodes CASEPDRSGNTIYF.

The chain uses TRBV11-2 and TRBJ2-5, with TRBD1 matching 8 bases. The length of the CDR3 is 15 residues. V shed 3 bases, J shed 4 bases, and the junction held 7 bases outside the gene matches. The germline V gene encodes CDR1 SGHAT and CDR2 FQNNGV. The CDR3 here is CASSLFAGQAETQYF. Written as DNA, the CDR3 is TGTGCCAGCAGCTTGTTCGCGGGACAGGCAGAGACCCAGTACTTC.

CDR3 sequence (DNA): TGTGCCAGCAGTTACTCGGGGACAGTGCAAGAGACCCAGTACTTC. Amino acids: CASSYSGTVQETQYF. The chain uses TRBV6-5 and TRBJ2-5; 7 bases align to TRBD1. In germline, CDR1 is MNHEY, CDR2 SVGAGI. Trimming cost V 0 bases and J 2 bases; bases outside gene matches: 3. The CDR3 loop spans 15 amino acids.

The chain links TRBV5-1 to TRBJ1-5; 7 nucleotides line up with TRBD1. Germline lookup yields CDR1 SGHRS and CDR2 YFSETQ. This CDR3 comprises 15 residues. J gave up 2 bases and V 0 bases, and 2 bases lay outside the gene matches. The CDR3, as DNA: TGCGCCAGCAGCTTGGGGGACAGCCGCAATCAGCCCCAGCATTTT. This encodes CASSLGDSRNQPQHF.

The chain is built from TRBV27 and TRBJ2-3; 8 bases match TRBD2. V lost 3 bases to trimming and J lost 5 bases; unmatched junction nucleotides: 4. The length of the CDR3 is 14 residues. Germline assignment: CDR1 MNHEY and CDR2 SMNVEV (reference sequence). DNA of the CDR3: TGTGCCAGCAGTTTCGGGACTAGACTAGATACGCAGTATTTT. It translates to CASSFGTRLDTQYF.

This clone turned up a few times. CDR3 in amino acids: CASHSLYYNEQFF. CDR3 DNA sequence: TGTGCCAGCCATTCCCTCTACTACAATGAGCAGTTCTTC. The V gene is TRBV11-2, the J gene TRBJ2-1; no clear D gene. This CDR3 has 13 amino acids. V was pared by 8 bases and J by 3 bases, with 11 bases between. The germline V gene has CDR1 SGHAT and CDR2 FQNNGV.

This clone was seen only a few times. The V call is TRBV2, the J call TRBJ2-5, with 11 bases matching TRBD1. Germline values: CDR1 SNHLY, CDR2 FYNNEI. CDR3 length: 14 amino acids. V lost 6 bases, J lost 4 bases, and 4 bases stayed unmatched. The CDR3 protein is CASRTGQGVETQYF. CDR3 DNA sequence: TGTGCCAGCAGGACGGGACAGGGGGTAGAGACCCAGTACTTC.

V gene TRBV19 combines with J gene TRBJ2-1; 13 bases line up with TRBD2. V gave up 10 bases and J gave up 9 bases; unmatched junction bases: 9. The CDR3 spans 14 residues. The germline CDR1 and CDR2 sequences are LNHDA and SQIVND (reference sequence). The CDR3 DNA is TGTGCCACTACCAGGACTAGCGGGGGTGTTGAGCAGTTCTTC. Amino acids: CATTRTSGGVEQFF.

The gene calls are TRBV15 and TRBJ2-5, with 8 nucleotides matching TRBD2. Germline CDR1 LNHNV, CDR2 YYDKDF (reference sequence). The CDR3 totals 15 residues. The junction had 6 bases not matched to a gene; V was cut back by 2 bases and J by 4 bases. CDR3: CATSRSLAGRETQYF. The CDR3 coding sequence is TGTGCCACCAGCAGATCCTTAGCGGGGCGAGAGACCCAGTACTTC.

The chain couples TRBV2 to TRBJ2-3; 9 nucleotides line up with TRBD2. Germline V gives CDR1 SNHLY, CDR2 FYNNEI. J gave up 0 bases and V 8 bases, and 3 bases lay outside the gene matches. This CDR3 has 14 amino acids. The DNA for the CDR3 is TGTGCCAGCGTAGCGGGGGCTAGCACAGATACGCAGTATTTT. Amino acids: CASVAGASTDTQYF.

The rearrangement uses TRBV7-2 and TRBJ1-1, with 7 bases aligning to TRBD1. The CDR3 consists of 13 residues. V was pared by 1 base and J by 10 bases, with 6 bases of the junction left unmatched. Germline assignment: CDR1 SGHTA and CDR2 FQGNSA. The CDR3 region is CASSLDRGTGAFF. CDR3 coding DNA: TGTGCCAGCAGCTTAGACAGGGGCACGGGAGCTTTCTTT.

The V gene is TRBV27, the J gene TRBJ2-7; 9 bases are a match to TRBD1. CDR1 and CDR2 (germline): MNHEY, SMNVEV (reference sequence). V shed 3 bases, J shed 0 bases, and the junction held 6 bases outside the gene matches. The CDR3 consists of 16 residues. Written as DNA, the CDR3 is TGTGCCAGCAGTTTGGCCGGGACAGGGAGCTCCTACGAGCAGTACTTC. Amino acids: CASSLAGTGSSYEQYF.

This chain connects TRBV15 to TRBJ2-4, with D perhaps TRBD2 (5 bases). The germline CDR1 and CDR2 sequences are LNHNV and YYDKDF (reference sequence). V lost 11 bases and J 3 bases, leaving 8 bases between the germline ends. CDR3 size: 11 residues. DNA for the CDR3: TGTGCCCCCCGGGACAAAAACATTCAGTACTTC. Protein sequence: CAPRDKNIQYF.